Sequencing of this TCR beta chain was carried out in a study of blood T cell repertoires in COVID-19. The V gene end was trimmed by 3 bases and the J gene end by 6 bases; junction bases not matched to a gene: 4. CDR1 is SGDLS and CDR2 is YYNGEE in the germline V gene. The CDR3 runs to 14 residues. In the authors' methods: Cell counts per sample came from amplifying reference gene primers. Data came from immunoSEQ multiplex PCR; TCRdb stores just in-frame clones and leaves some out. V and J calls and clone size are those listed in that table; D and trimming were worked out from the DNA. Altogether around 97,000 clones are present, 70% to 85% being singletons, with the ten largest covering under 11%.

J is TRBJ2-2 and V is TRBV9; 8 nucleotides line up with TRBD2. Sequenced input: peripheral blood. The sequence came from a man aged 65-85 years with acute or convalescent COVID-19. CDR3 sequence: CASSAWTSPGELFF. CDR3 nucleotides: TGTGCCAGCAGCGCCTGGACTAGCCCCGGGGAGCTGTTTTTT.